Presented here are 29 T cell receptor beta chains from one specimen sequenced in a study of OX40 agonist ivuxolimab in advanced cancers. Assay: immunoSEQ multiplex PCR; the TCRdb copy retains only in-frame clones and omits some. The sample has about 68,000 clones, around 89% seen once. Source: CD4+ or CD8+ T cells sorted from blood, taken in a trial of the OX40 agonist ivuxolimab. The receptor source for this set is an adult with an advanced solid tumor such as melanoma, head and neck, liver or kidney cancer.

V and J are TRBV4-1 and TRBJ1-5; 7 bases fit TRBD1. The CDR3 runs to 16 residues. Unmatched junction bases numbered 8, after V lost 0 bases and J lost 6 bases. Per the germline V gene, CDR1 is MGHRA and CDR2 is YSYEKL. Here the CDR3 DNA reads TGCGCCAGCAGCCAAGATAAAAAAGGGGGCGGTCAGCCCCAGCATTTT. Translated: CASSQDKKGGGQPQHF.

This chain uses TRBV11-3 with TRBJ1-1, with 8 bases identical to TRBD1. CDR3 size: 15 residues. Germline CDR1 and CDR2: SGHNT and YENEEA. V lost 1 base to trimming and J lost 5 bases; unmatched junction nucleotides: 6. The CDR3 here is CASSLAGQVRTEAFF. The CDR3 coding sequence is TGTGCCAGCAGCTTAGCGGGACAGGTCAGGACTGAAGCTTTCTTT. Complete variable domain (other parts from reference TRBV11-3 and TRBJ1-1): EAGVVQSPRYKIIEKKQPVAFWCNPISGHNTLYWYLQNLGQGPELLIRYENEEAVDDSQLPKDRFSAERLKGVDSTLKIQPAELGDSAVYLCASSLAGQVRTEAFFGQGTRLTVV.

With regard to this clone: Additional DNA sequences in this sample encode the identical CDR3. The V gene is TRBV5-1, the J gene TRBJ2-7, with a weak D call TRBD2 (6 bases). The V end was cut by 0 bases, the J end by 4 bases, with 14 bases between. Germline CDR1 SGHRS, CDR2 YFSETQ. The CDR3 is 15 amino acids. CDR3 amino acids: CASSLDGGSSYEQYF. The CDR3, as DNA: TGCGCCAGCAGCTTGGATGGGGGGAGTAGTTACGAGCAGTACTTC.

The V and J genes are TRBV5-6 and TRBJ2-7; D is undetermined. Germline CDR1 reads SGHDT; CDR2 reads YYEEEE. The ends were cut back, 0 bases at V and 5 bases at J, with 6 bases in the middle. The CDR3 runs to 12 residues. The CDR3 sequence is CASSLDVHEQYF. DNA for the CDR3: TGTGCCAGCAGCTTGGACGTCCACGAGCAGTACTTC.

V gene TRBV12-2 combines with J gene TRBJ2-4. TRBV12-2 is reported as a pseudogene. This CDR3 spans 18 amino acids. The CDR3 DNA is TGTGCAAGTCGCACGACCGCGGACGGTGTTATAGCCAAAAACATTCAGTACTTC. Amino acid sequence: CASRTTADGVIAKNIQYF.

V usage is TRBV6-5 and J usage is TRBJ2-1; D possibly corresponds to TRBD2 (5 bases). Germline V lookup: CDR1 MNHEY, CDR2 SVGAGI. This CDR3 has 16 residues. V lost 0 bases to trimming and J lost 6 bases, with 15 bases between them. The CDR3 DNA reads as TGTGCCAGCAGTTACTCGGGGTTACGGGGAGCCAATGAGCAGTTCTTC. Protein product: CASSYSGLRGANEQFF.

The V and J genes are TRBV6-6 and TRBJ1-5, with 10 bases lining up with TRBD1. V gave up 5 bases and J gave up 6 bases; unmatched junction bases: 10. The CDR3 sequence is 16 residues long. Germline V lookup: CDR1 MNHNY, CDR2 SVGAGI (reference sequence). The CDR3 coding sequence is TGTGCCAGCAGTCTTTCGGGACAGGGGACGCGTCAGCCCCAGCATTTT. Translating it yields CASSLSGQGTRQPQHF.

CDR3 sequence: CASRIQGNQETQYF. In nucleotides, the CDR3 is TGTGCCAGCAGGATACAGGGAAACCAAGAGACCCAGTACTTC. V gene TRBV7-9 combines with J gene TRBJ2-5, with D possibly being TRBD1 (6 bases). V dropped 6 bases and J dropped 0 bases, with 11 bases sitting between them. The CDR3 is 14 amino acids. The germline CDR1 and CDR2 sequences are SEHNR and FQNEAQ (reference sequence).

The chain has TRBV15 and TRBJ2-6; 7 nucleotides agree with TRBD1. This CDR3 comprises 20 residues. V gave up 3 bases and J gave up 0 bases; unmatched junction bases: 14. Germline V CDR1 and CDR2: LNHNV, YYDKDF (reference sequence). In DNA, the CDR3 is TGTGCCACCAGCAGGGCTTATTCTGGGACAGCTCTCTCTGGGGCCAACGTCCTGACTTTC. Encoded protein: CATSRAYSGTALSGANVLTF.

The chain recombines TRBV6-1 with TRBJ1-4; D ambiguous. The CDR3 contains 13 residues. CDR1 is MNHNS and CDR2 is SASEGT in the germline V gene. V was cut by 4 bases and J by 4 bases, with 7 bases left in between. The CDR3 DNA reads TGTGCCAGCAGTGGACTGATTAATGAAAAACTGTTTTTT. Amino acid sequence: CASSGLINEKLFF.

The chain carries TRBV6-5 and TRBJ1-1; D possibly corresponds to TRBD1 (5 bases). V was clipped by 2 bases and J by 0 bases, with 13 bases between them. This CDR3 region has 16 residues. Germline V lookup: CDR1 MNHEY, CDR2 SVGAGI. Written as DNA, the CDR3 is TGTGCCAGCAGTTACGGCGGGGCTAGCATGAACACTGAAGCTTTCTTT. Protein product: CASSYGGASMNTEAFF.

This clone was seen just once. The J gene is TRBJ2-7, the V gene TRBV10-3, with 7 positions matching TRBD1. This CDR3 spans 13 amino acids. Trimming cost V 3 bases and J 5 bases; bases outside gene matches: 4. CDR1 ENHRY and CDR2 SYGVKD come from the germline V gene. This CDR3 is CAISDTGDHEQYF. CDR3 DNA sequence: TGTGCCATCAGTGACACAGGGGACCACGAGCAGTACTTC.

V gene TRBV5-8 combines with J gene TRBJ2-7; D may match TRBD1 or TRBD2 (5 bases each). The CDR3 extends over 13 amino acids. Germline CDR1 and CDR2: SGHTS and YDEGEE. V lost 5 bases, J lost 1 base, and 10 bases lay in between. The CDR3 protein is CASSSGRSYEQYF. The CDR3 DNA reads as TGTGCCAGCAGTTCGGGACGGTCCTACGAGCAGTACTTC. The whole variable domain, filled in from reference TRBV5-8 and TRBJ2-7, reads EAGVTQSPTHLIKTRGQQATLRCSPISGHTSVYWYQQALGLGLQFLLWYDEGEERNRGNFPPRFSGRQFPNYSSELNVNALELEDSALYLCASSSGRSYEQYFGPGTRLTVT.

The rearrangement joins TRBV18 to TRBJ2-7, with 10 bases fitting TRBD2. This CDR3 is 14 amino acids long. Germline-derived CDR1 and CDR2 are KGHSH and LQKENI. With V trimmed by 5 bases and J by 7 bases, 8 bases remained unmatched. The CDR3 nucleotides are TGTGCCAGCTCATCCCTAGCGGGAGATGATGAGCAGTACTTC. Translated: CASSSLAGDDEQYF.

The genes are TRBV6-6 and TRBJ2-1; D tentatively reads TRBD1 or TRBD2 (5 bases each). Deletions cut 5 bases from V and 9 bases from J, with 17 bases between. Germline loops: CDR1 MNHNY, CDR2 SVGAGI (reference sequence). CDR3 length equals 14 residues. Here the CDR3 DNA reads TGTGCCAGCAGTCCCGGGACCCGGCATAGTGAGCAGTTCTTC. Translated: CASSPGTRHSEQFF.

CDR3 loop: CASSRDGSRETQYF. CDR3 bases: TGTGCCAGCAGTAGAGACGGTTCGCGTGAGACCCAGTACTTC. The chain uses TRBV28 and TRBJ2-5; no reliable D call. V shed 5 bases and J shed 5 bases, with 15 bases lying between them. Germline-derived CDR1 and CDR2 are MDHEN and SYDVKM. CDR3 size: 14 residues.

The genes are TRBV5-1 and TRBJ2-1, with TRBD2 matching over 12 bases. This CDR3 contains 16 residues. V was clipped by 3 bases and J by 7 bases; unmatched bases: 8. Germline CDR1 is SGHRS and CDR2 is YFSETQ. The CDR3 DNA is TGCGCCAGCAGCTCCGACCTAGCGGGAGGGCCTAATGAGCAGTTCTTC. Its protein is CASSSDLAGGPNEQFF.

The V and J genes are TRBV27 and TRBJ2-3; the match to TRBD2 covers 11 bases. CDR3 length: 14 residues. V was pared by 7 bases and J by 6 bases, with 6 bases of the junction left unmatched. Germline V gene data show CDR1 as MNHEY and CDR2 as SMNVEV (reference sequence). CDR3 nucleotide sequence: TGTGCCAGCAAAACTAGCGGGAGATCCGATACGCAGTATTTT. Its translation: CASKTSGRSDTQYF.

This rearrangement joins TRBV5-1 to TRBJ2-5, with D perhaps matching TRBD2 (5 bases). The germline V gene has CDR1 SGHRS and CDR2 YFSETQ. This CDR3 has 14 amino acids. The V end was cut by 4 bases, the J end by 1 base, with 11 bases between. The CDR3 spells CASSTPGIQETQYF. The CDR3, as DNA: TGCGCCAGCAGCACCCCCGGGATCCAAGAGACCCAGTACTTC.

The chain has TRBV1 and TRBJ2-7; the D call of TRBD2 is as the table states it, not checked on the DNA. TRBV1 is listed as a pseudogene. The CDR3 extends over 14 amino acids. CDR3 in DNA: TGCACCAGCAGCCAAGTAGGACTAGTATACGAGCAGTACTTC. It translates to CTSSQVGLVYEQYF.

This clone has just one count. The J gene is TRBJ2-5, the V gene TRBV2; tentative D call: TRBD1 (5 bases). This CDR3 comprises 12 residues. Per germline, CDR1 SNHLY and CDR2 FYNNEI. V lost 5 bases and J 5 bases, leaving 9 bases between the germline ends. CDR3 region: CASSMGPETQYF. The CDR3 DNA follows: TGTGCCAGCAGTATGGGGCCGGAGACCCAGTACTTC.

This chain connects TRBV19 to TRBJ2-2; 10 nucleotides agree with TRBD1. V was clipped by 3 bases and J by 5 bases; unmatched bases: 3. The CDR3 runs 15 residues. CDR1 LNHDA and CDR2 SQIVND come from the germline V gene (reference sequence). Here the CDR3 DNA reads TGTGCCAGTAGTATGGGACAGGGGCGTACCGGGGAGCTGTTTTTT. Its translation is CASSMGQGRTGELFF.

The V and J genes are TRBV19 and TRBJ2-7, with 9 bases identical to TRBD2. The germline CDR1 and CDR2 sequences are LNHDA and SQIVND (reference sequence). This CDR3 has 14 residues. Trimming removed 2 bases from V and 3 bases from J; junction bases left unmatched: 2. The CDR3 region has the DNA TGTGCCAGTAGTATAAGCGGGAGGATCTACGAGCAGTACTTC. Residues: CASSISGRIYEQYF.

The rearrangement links TRBV11-1 to TRBJ1-2; D unclear. The V and J ends lost 1 base and 4 bases respectively, with 10 bases between them. The CDR3 runs to 14 residues. Germline values: CDR1 SGHAT, CDR2 FQDESV (reference sequence). CDR3: CASSLGASAYGYTF. The CDR3, as DNA: TGTGCCAGCAGCTTAGGGGCATCGGCCTATGGCTACACCTTC.

The DNA for the CDR3 is TGTGCCAGCAGTGTCAGGAGACTTAGCACAGATACGCAGTATTTT. Protein sequence: CASSVRRLSTDTQYF. The chain employs TRBV2 and TRBJ2-3; no clear D. V was cut by 4 bases and J by 0 bases, with 11 bases left in between. Germline V CDR1 and CDR2: SNHLY, FYNNEI. The CDR3 contains 15 residues.

This clone came up a few times. V usage is TRBV20-1 and J usage is TRBJ1-1; TRBD1 agrees at 7 bases. Germline CDR1 reads DFQATT; CDR2 reads SNEGSKA (reference sequence). V lost 6 bases and J lost 3; bases outside the gene matches: 1. This CDR3 comprises 11 residues. CDR3 sequence (DNA): TGCAGTGCAGACAGGGACACTGAAGCTTTCTTT. Protein sequence: CSADRDTEAFF.

The CDR3 DNA is TGTGCCAGCAGCGAATCTAGCGGCGTCTCCTACGAGCAGTACTTC. Residues: CASSESSGVSYEQYF. V usage is TRBV27 and J usage is TRBJ2-7, with TRBD2 identical over 7 bases. CDR1 is MNHEY, CDR2 SMNVEV, per germline (reference sequence). The CDR3 has 15 residues. Trimming cost V 6 bases and J 0 bases; bases outside gene matches: 8.

J is TRBJ2-1 and V is TRBV28; D may match TRBD1 or TRBD2 (5 bases each). Trimming pared 9 bases from V and 0 bases from J, leaving 18 bases between. Germline V CDR1 and CDR2: MDHEN, SYDVKM. This CDR3 contains 16 residues. This CDR3 reads CASLTREGSSYNEQFF. Written as DNA, the CDR3 is TGTGCCAGTCTAACTAGAGAGGGGAGCTCCTACAATGAGCAGTTCTTC. Variable domain in full (rest from reference TRBV28 and TRBJ2-1): DVKVTQSSRYLVKRTGEKVFLECVQDMDHENMFWYRQDPGLGLRLIYFSYDVKMKEKGDIPEGYSVSREKKERFSLILESASTNQTSMYLCASLTREGSSYNEQFFGPGTRLTVL.

The rearrangement links TRBV9 to TRBJ2-2; D is perhaps TRBD1 (5 bases). Trimming removed 1 base at V and 5 bases at J, with 6 bases between. Germline V gene data show CDR1 as SGDLS and CDR2 as YYNGEE. The length of the CDR3 is 13 residues. The CDR3 bases are TGTGCCAGCAGCGTACAGGGAACCGGGGAGCTGTTTTTT. Its protein is CASSVQGTGELFF.